The following is a TCR beta chain sequence with its context. Method: immunoSEQ multiplex PCR; TCRdb's copy keeps in-frame clones and lacks some. The sample shows approximately 200,000 clones, roughly 80% of them seen only once. The data originate from a study of blood T cell repertoires in COVID-19. The CDR3 loop spans 16 amino acids. CDR1 and CDR2 (germline): SGHDN, FVKESK. Trimming removed 5 bases from V and 1 base from J; junction bases left unmatched: 9. J is TRBJ2-3 and V is TRBV14, with 7 nucleotides matching TRBD2. This TCR derives from a woman aged 45-59 years with acute or convalescent COVID-19. The sample consisted of peripheral blood. CDR3 nucleotides: TGTGCCAGCAGCAAGGGTATGGCGGGGGGCACAGATACGCAGTATTTT. As protein: CASSKGMAGGTDTQYF.